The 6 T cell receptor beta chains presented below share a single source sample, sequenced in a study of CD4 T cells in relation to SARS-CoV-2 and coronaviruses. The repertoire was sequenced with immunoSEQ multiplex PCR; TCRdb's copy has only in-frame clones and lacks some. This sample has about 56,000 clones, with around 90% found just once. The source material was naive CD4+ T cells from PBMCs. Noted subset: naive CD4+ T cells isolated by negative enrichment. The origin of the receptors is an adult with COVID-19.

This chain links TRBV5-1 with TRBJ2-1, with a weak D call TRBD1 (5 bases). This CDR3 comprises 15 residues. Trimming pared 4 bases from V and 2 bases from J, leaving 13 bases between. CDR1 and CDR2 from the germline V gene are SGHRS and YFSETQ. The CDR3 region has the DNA TGCGCCAGCAGCCCGCAGGGCGGTGCCTACAATGAGCAGTTCTTC. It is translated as CASSPQGGAYNEQFF.

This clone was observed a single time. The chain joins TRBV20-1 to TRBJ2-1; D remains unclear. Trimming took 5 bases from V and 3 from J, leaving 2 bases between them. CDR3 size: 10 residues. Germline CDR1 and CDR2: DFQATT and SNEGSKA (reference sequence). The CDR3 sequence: CSAFYNEQFF. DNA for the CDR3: TGCAGTGCTTTCTACAATGAGCAGTTCTTC.

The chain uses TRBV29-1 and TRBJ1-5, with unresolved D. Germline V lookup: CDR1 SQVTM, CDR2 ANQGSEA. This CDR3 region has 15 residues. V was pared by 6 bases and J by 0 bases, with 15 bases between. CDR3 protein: CSVADTTSSNQPQHF. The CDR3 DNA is TGCAGCGTGGCCGACACGACGTCTAGCAATCAGCCCCAGCATTTT. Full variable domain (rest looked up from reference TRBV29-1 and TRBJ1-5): SAVISQKPSRDICQRGTSLTIQCQVDSQVTMMFWYRQQPGQSLTLIATANQGSEATYESGFVIDKFPISRPNLTFSTLTVSNMSPEDSSIYLCSVADTTSSNQPQHFGDGTRLSIL.

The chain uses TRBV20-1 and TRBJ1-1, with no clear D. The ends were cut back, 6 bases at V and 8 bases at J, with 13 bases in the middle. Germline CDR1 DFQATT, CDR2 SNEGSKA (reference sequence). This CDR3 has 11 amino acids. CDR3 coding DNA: TGCAGTGCCCCTCCCCCCACAGAAGCTTTCTTT. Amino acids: CSAPPPTEAFF.

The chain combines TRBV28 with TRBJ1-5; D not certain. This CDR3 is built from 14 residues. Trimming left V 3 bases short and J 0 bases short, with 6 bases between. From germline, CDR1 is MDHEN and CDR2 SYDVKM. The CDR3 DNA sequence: TGTGCCAGCAGTTTGGTCAATAGCAATCAGCCCCAGCATTTT. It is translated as CASSLVNSNQPQHF. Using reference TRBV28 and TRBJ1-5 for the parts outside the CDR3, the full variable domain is DVKVTQSSRYLVKRTGEKVFLECVQDMDHENMFWYRQDPGLGLRLIYFSYDVKMKEKGDIPEGYSVSREKKERFSLILESASTNQTSMYLCASSLVNSNQPQHFGDGTRLSIL.

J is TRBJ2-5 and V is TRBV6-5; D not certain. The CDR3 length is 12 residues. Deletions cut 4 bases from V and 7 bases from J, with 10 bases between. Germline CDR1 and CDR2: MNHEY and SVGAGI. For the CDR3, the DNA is TGTGCCAGCAGTTCCTGGCGAGGGACCCAGTACTTC. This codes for CASSSWRGTQYF.